The entry below describes one T cell receptor (beta chain). Its antigen is not identified. The record originates from a study of cytomegalovirus exposure and HLA in healthy donors. Study-wide results and limits: Cytomegalovirus association was listed for around 180 TCR beta chains. That first-cohort TCR clusters tended to co-occur in the approximately 110 validation repertoires was found in a later analysis. It was confirmed in vitro that a few of the CMV-associated chains were specific for CMV antigens.

TCRdb keeps only in-frame clones here, not all; method: immunoSEQ multiplex PCR. The sample has 200,000 to 250,000 clones; approximately 90% are singletons. Trimming left V 2 bases short and J 5 bases short, with 11 bases between. Looked up from germline, CDR1 is MNHNS and CDR2 is SASEGT. This CDR3 is built from 14 residues. The clonotype originates from a young woman in good health and CMV-seronegative. The V gene is TRBV6-1, the J gene TRBJ2-3, with D unresolved. What was sequenced was PBMCs. Written as DNA, the CDR3 is TGTGCCAGCAGTGAAAATCTAGACGTAGATACGCAGTATTTT. Its translation is CASSENLDVDTQYF.